The present entry profiles one T cell receptor beta chain with its context. The CDR3 is 15 amino acids. V lost 5 bases and J lost 0; bases outside the gene matches: 6. Germline CDR1 is MDHEN and CDR2 is SYDVKM. The data stem from a study of blood T cell repertoires in COVID-19. Produced via immunoSEQ multiplex PCR; TCRdb's table is partial and in-frame only. The sample has 250,000 to 300,000 clones, around 83% seen once. The sequenced sample was peripheral blood. The clonotype comes from a young man with active or convalescent COVID-19. The J gene is TRBJ1-2, the V gene TRBV28; 7 positions match TRBD1. The CDR3 DNA sequence: TGTGCCAGCAGTCTCGGAGACAGGGCTAACTATGGCTACACCTTC. The encoded protein is CASSLGDRANYGYTF.